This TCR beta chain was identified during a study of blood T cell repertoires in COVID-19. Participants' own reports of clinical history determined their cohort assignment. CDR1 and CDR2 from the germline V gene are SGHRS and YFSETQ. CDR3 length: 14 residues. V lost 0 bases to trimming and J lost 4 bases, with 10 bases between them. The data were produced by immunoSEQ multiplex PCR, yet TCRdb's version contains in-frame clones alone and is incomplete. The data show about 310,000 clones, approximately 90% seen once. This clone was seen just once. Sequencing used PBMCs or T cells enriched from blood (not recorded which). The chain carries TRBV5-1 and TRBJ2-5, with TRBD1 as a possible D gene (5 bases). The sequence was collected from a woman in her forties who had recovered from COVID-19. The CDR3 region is CASSLGTQGETQYF. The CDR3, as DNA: TGCGCCAGCAGCTTGGGGACCCAGGGAGAGACCCAGTACTTC.